This T cell receptor (beta chain) was identified during a study of shared clonotypes between healthy human individuals. Study information: A couple of women and a few men aged 18 to 49 served as donors. Study-level findings and limits: Among donors, clonotype sharing was expected to be affected by sequencing depth.

Unsorted PBMC contributed roughly 300 ng DNA, approximately 30,000 T cell genomes, to each replicate PCR. Repertoires were generated with immunoSEQ multiplex PCR, while TCRdb's copy carries only in-frame clones and drops some. The data contain approximately 500,000 clones, over 75% of them seen just once; the ten biggest clones take up about 13%. The CDR3 is 15 amino acids. CDR1 and CDR2 from the germline V gene are ENHRY and SYGVKD. Trimming took 6 bases from V and 4 from J; bases not matched to a gene: 8. Among the donors, all were Caucasian adults who lived in Nashville, Tennessee. Note on this clone: Its target is unknown.

Sequencing input: PBMCs. The rearrangement uses TRBV10-3 and TRBJ2-5; 10 nucleotides agree with TRBD1. The sequence was collected from a woman in her forties in good health. Some clones in this sample may be carry-over from other donors' samples. CDR3 loop: CAIRGTGDFGETQYF. CDR3 bases: TGTGCCATCAGAGGGACAGGGGACTTTGGAGAGACCCAGTACTTC.